This TCR beta chain appears in the sequencing data of a study of shared clonotypes between healthy human individuals. General study findings and limits: About 5% of naive CD4 clonotypes were shared across a handful of donors. Naive subsets, compared against memory subsets, generally had larger estimated richness values.

The assay ran at deep level. The protocol was immunoSEQ multiplex PCR, while the TCRdb copy is restricted to in-frame clones and leaves out a portion. The sample consists of some 580,000 clones, roughly 98% of them appearing once. CD45RO negativity and positive selection for CCR7 defined naive CD8 cells, a population that excluded terminally differentiated effector memory CD45RA+ cells. Looked up from germline, CDR1 is SEHNR and CDR2 is FQNEAQ (reference sequence). The CDR3 spans 18 residues. The V gene end was trimmed by 1 base and the J gene end by 4 bases; junction bases not matched to a gene: 9. Points on this clone: The antigen is undetermined.

Sequenced material: naive CD8+ T cells sorted from blood. The chain has TRBV7-9 and TRBJ2-2, with 10 bases lining up with TRBD1. The sequence came from a man aged 25-45 years in good health. In nucleotides, the CDR3 is TGTGCCAGCAGCTTAGGGGACAGGGGTATGGTGTCCACCGGGGAGCTGTTTTTT. Translating gives CASSLGDRGMVSTGELFF.